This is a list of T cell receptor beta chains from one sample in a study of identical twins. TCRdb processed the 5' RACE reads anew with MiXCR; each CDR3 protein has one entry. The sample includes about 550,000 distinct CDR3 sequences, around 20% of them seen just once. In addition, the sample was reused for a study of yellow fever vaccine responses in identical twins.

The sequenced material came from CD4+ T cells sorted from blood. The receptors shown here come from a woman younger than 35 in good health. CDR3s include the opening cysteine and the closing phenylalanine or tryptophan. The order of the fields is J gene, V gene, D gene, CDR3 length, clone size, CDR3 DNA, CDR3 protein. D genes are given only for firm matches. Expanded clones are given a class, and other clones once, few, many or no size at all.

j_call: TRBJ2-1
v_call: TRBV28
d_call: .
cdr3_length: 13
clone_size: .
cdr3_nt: TGTGCCAGCACCCGACTGACGAGCGGTGAGCAGTTCTTC
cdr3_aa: CASTRLTSGEQFF

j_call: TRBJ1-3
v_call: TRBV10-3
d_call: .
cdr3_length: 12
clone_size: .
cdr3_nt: TGTGCCATTCAGGGCTCTGGAAACACCATATATTTT
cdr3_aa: CAIQGSGNTIYF

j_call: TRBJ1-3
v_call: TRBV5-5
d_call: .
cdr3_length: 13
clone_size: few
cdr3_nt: TGTGCCAGCAGCTTGGATCCTGGAAACACCATATATTTT
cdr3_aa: CASSLDPGNTIYF

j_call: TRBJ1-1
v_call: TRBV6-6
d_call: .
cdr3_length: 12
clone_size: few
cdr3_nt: TGTGCCAGCAGACTATGGGGCACTGAAGCTTTCTTT
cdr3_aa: CASRLWGTEAFF

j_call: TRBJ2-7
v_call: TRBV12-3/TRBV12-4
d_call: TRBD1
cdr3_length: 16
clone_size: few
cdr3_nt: TGTGCCAGCACTCCCCGAACCGGGACAGAACTCTACGAGCAGTACTTC
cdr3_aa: CASTPRTGTELYEQYF

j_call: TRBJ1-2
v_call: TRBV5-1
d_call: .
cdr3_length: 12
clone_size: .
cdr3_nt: TGCCCCCGCGGGGGGCGCACCTATGGCTACACCTTC
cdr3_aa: CPRGGRTYGYTF

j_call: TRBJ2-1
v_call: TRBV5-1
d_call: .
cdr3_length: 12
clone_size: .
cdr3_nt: TGCGCCAGCAGCTGGTCTGTCGATGAGCAGTTCTTC
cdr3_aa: CASSWSVDEQFF

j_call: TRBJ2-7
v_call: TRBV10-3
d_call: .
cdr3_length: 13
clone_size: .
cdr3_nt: TGTGCCATCAGTGAGTCAGGAAACTACGAGCAGTACTTC
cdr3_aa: CAISESGNYEQYF

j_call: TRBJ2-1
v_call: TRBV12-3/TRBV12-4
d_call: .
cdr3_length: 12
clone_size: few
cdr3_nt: TGTGCCAGCAGTTTAAATTTGGGTCAGCAGTTCTTC
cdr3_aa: CASSLNLGQQFF

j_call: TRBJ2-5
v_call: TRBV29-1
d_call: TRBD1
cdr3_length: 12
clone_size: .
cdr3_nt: TGCAGCTTACAGGGGGCTGGCGAGACCCAGTACTTC
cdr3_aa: CSLQGAGETQYF

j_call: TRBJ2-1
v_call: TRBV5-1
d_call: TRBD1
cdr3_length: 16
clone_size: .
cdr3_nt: TGCGCCAGCAGCGAACGACAGGGGGTCACCTACAATGAGCAGTTCTTC
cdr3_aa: CASSERQGVTYNEQFF

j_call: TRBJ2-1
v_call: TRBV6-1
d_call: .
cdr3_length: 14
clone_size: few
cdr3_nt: TGTGCCAGCGGAAACGGGGGTCCCACCAATGAGCAGTTCTTC
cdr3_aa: CASGNGGPTNEQFF

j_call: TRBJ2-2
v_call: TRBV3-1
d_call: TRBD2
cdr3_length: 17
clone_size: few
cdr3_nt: TGTGCCAGCAGCCTTAGACTAGCGGGAATAAACACCGGGGAGCTGTTTTTT
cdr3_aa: CASSLRLAGINTGELFF

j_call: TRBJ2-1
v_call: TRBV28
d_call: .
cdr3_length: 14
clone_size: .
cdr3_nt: TGTGCCAGCAGTTTGGAGCAGGACTATAATGAGCAGTTCTTC
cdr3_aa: CASSLEQDYNEQFF

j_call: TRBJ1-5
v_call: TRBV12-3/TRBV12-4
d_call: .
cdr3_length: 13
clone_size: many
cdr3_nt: TGTGCCAGCAGTTTCCGACCCAATCAGCCCCAGCATTTT
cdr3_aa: CASSFRPNQPQHF

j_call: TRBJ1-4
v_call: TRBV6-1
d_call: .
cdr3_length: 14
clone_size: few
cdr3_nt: TGTGCCAGCAGGACAGTTGCAACTAATGAAAAACTGTTTTTT
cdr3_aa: CASRTVATNEKLFF

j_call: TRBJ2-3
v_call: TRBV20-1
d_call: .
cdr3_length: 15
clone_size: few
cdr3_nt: TGCAGTGCTAGCCGGTTAGGAGCGAGCACAGATACGCAGTATTTT
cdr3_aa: CSASRLGASTDTQYF

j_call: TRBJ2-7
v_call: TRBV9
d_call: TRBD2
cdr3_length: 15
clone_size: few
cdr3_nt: TGTGCCAGCAGCGTAGGCGGGGGTCAGAACTACGAGCAGTACTTC
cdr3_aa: CASSVGGGQNYEQYF

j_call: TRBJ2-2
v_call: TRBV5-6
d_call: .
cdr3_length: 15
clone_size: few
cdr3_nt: TGTGCCAGCAGCTTGGAATATCTTAACACCGGGGAGCTGTTTTTT
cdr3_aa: CASSLEYLNTGELFF

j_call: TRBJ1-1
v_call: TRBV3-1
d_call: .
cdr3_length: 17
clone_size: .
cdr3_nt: TGTGCCAGCAGCCACGATGGCGTGTTGGGGCACATACCGTTGAGGTTCTTT
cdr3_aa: CASSHDGVLGHIPLRFF

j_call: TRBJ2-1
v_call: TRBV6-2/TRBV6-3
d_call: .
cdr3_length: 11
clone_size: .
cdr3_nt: TGTGCCGCACAGGGAACCTATGAGCAGTTCTTC
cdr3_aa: CAAQGTYEQFF

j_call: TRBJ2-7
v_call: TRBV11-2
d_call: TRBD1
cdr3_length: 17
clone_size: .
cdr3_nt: TGTGCCAGCAGGACTGGGACAGGGACTATCTACTCCTACGAGCAGTACTTC
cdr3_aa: CASRTGTGTIYSYEQYF

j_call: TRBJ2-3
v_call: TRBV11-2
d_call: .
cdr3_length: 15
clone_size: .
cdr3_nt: TGTGCCAGCAGCTTAGTTAGGGGGAGGGCAGATACGCAGTATTTT
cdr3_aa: CASSLVRGRADTQYF

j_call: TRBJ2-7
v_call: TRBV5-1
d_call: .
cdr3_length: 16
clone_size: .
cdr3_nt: TGCGCCAGCAGCGGATGGGGCAGGGGAGCCGAATACGAGCAGTACTTC
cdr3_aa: CASSGWGRGAEYEQYF

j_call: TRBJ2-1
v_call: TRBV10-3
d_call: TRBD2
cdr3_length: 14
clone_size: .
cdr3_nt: TGTGCCACCCGTGAGGGACTAGCAGGCAATGAGCAGTTCTTC
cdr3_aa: CATREGLAGNEQFF

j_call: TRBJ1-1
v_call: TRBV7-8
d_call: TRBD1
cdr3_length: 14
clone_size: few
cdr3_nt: TGTGCCACAGAACAGGGGACTTGGATCACTGAAGCTTTCTTT
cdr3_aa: CATEQGTWITEAFF

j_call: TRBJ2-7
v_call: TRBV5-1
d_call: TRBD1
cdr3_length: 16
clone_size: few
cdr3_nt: TGCGCCAGCAGCTTAGGGAACAGGGGATTTAACTACGAGCAGTACTTC
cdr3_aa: CASSLGNRGFNYEQYF

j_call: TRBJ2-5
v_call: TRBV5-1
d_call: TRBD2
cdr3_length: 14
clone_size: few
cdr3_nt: TGCGCCAGCGCTCTTAGCGGGAGAGGAGAGACCCAGTACTTC
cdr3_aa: CASALSGRGETQYF

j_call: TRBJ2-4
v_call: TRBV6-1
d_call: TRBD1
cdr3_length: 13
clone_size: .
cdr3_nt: TGTGCCAGCAGCAGACAGGGCTCGGGGATTCAGTACTTC
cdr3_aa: CASSRQGSGIQYF

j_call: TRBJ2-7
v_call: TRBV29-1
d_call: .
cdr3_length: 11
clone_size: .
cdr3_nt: TGCAGCGTTGGTGGCCCCTACGAGCAGTACTTC
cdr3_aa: CSVGGPYEQYF

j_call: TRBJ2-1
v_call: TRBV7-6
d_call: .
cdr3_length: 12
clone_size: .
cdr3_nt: TGTGCCAGCAGATCTAATACAAATGAGCAGTTCTTC
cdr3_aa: CASRSNTNEQFF

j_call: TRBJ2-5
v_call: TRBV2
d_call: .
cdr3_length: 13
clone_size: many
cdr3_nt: TGTGCCAGCAACCATCGGACAGACGAGACCCAGTACTTC
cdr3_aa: CASNHRTDETQYF

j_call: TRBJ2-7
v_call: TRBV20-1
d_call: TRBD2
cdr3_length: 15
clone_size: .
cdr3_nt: TGCAGTGCTAGAGCGACTAGCGGGAGTATAGACGAGCAGTACTTC
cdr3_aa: CSARATSGSIDEQYF

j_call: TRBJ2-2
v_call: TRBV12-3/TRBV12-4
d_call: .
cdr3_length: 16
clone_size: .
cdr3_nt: TGTGCCAGCAGTTTATTGGAGGGGGCGAGGACCGGGGAGCTGTTTTTT
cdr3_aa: CASSLLEGARTGELFF

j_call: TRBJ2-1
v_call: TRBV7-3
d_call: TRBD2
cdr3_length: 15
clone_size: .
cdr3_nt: TGTGCCAGCAGCGATAGCGGGAGGGCATACAATGAGCAGTTCTTC
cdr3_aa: CASSDSGRAYNEQFF

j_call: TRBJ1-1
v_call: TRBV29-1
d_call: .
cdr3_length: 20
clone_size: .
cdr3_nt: TGCAGCGTTGAAGTCGAAAGATCGAAAAAATTGTACGGGGGTAACACTGAAGCTTTCTTT
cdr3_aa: CSVEVERSKKLYGGNTEAFF

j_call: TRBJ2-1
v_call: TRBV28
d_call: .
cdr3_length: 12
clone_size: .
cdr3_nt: TGTGCCAGCAGTGCCAGGGGCCATGAGCAGTTCTTC
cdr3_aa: CASSARGHEQFF

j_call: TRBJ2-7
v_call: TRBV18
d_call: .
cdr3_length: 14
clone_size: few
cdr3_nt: TGTGCCAGCTCACTCCGGGACGCTAACTACGAGCAGTACTTC
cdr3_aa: CASSLRDANYEQYF

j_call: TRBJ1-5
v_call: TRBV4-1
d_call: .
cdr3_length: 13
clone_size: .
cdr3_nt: TGCGCCAGCAGCCAAGAAAGGAACCAGCCCCAGCATTTT
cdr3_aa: CASSQERNQPQHF

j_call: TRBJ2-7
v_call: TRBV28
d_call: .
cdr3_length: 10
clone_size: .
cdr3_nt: TGTGCCAGCAGTTTAAGCGAGCAGTACTTC
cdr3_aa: CASSLSEQYF

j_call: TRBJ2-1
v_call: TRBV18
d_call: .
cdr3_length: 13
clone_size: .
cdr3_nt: TGTGCCAGCTCACCAGGCAGCCCCAATGAGCAGTTCTTC
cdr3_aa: CASSPGSPNEQFF

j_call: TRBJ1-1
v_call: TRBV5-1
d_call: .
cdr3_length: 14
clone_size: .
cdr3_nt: TGCGCCAGCAGCTTGGACGCGGATAACACTGAAGCTTTCTTT
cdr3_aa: CASSLDADNTEAFF

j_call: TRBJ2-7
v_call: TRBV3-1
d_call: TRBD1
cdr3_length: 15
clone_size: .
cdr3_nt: TGTGCCAGCAGCCTACAGGGGGCCGCACCCCGCGAGCAGTACTTC
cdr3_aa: CASSLQGAAPREQYF

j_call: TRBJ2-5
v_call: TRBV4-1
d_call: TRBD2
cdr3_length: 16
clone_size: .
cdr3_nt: TGCGCCAGCAGCCAAGCCCGGACTAGCGGGGAAGAGACCCAGTACTTC
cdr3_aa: CASSQARTSGEETQYF

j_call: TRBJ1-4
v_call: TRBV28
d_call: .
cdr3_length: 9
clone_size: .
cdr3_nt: TGTGCCACCGGGGTGAAACTGTTTTTT
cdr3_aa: CATGVKLFF

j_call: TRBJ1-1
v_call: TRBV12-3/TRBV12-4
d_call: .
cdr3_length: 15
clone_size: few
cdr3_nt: TGTGCCAGCAGTCCTCGACAGGCTCAAAGCACTGAAGCTTTCTTT
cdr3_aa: CASSPRQAQSTEAFF

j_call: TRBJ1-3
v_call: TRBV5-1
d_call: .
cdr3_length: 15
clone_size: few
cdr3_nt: TGCGCCAGCAGCTTGGTCTCAGCGGGAGGAAACACCATATATTTT
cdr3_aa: CASSLVSAGGNTIYF

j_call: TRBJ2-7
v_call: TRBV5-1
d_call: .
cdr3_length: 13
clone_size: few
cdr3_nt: TGCGCCAGCAGCTCGGCGGATACCTACGAGCAGTACTTC
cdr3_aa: CASSSADTYEQYF

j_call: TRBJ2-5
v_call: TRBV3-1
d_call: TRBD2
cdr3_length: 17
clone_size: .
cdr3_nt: TGTGCCAGCAGCCAACCTACTAGCGGGGGACACCAAGAGACCCAGTACTTC
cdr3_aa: CASSQPTSGGHQETQYF

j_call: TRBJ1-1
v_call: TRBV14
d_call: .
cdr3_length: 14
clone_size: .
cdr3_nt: TGTGCCAGCAGCCGCCTGGACACGAACACTGAAGCTTTCTTT
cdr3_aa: CASSRLDTNTEAFF

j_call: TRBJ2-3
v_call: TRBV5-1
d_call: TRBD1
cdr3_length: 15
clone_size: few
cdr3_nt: TGCGCCAGCAGCAAAGTACAGGGGGCAATAGATACGCAGTATTTT
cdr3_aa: CASSKVQGAIDTQYF

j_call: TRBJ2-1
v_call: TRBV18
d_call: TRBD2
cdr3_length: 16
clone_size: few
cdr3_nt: TGTGCCAGCTCGCTCCCCCTAGCGGGGCCCAACAATGAGCAGTTCTTC
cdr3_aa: CASSLPLAGPNNEQFF

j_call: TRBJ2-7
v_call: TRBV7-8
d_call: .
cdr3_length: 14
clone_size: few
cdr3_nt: TGTGCCAGCAGCTTAGACACAAGTACCTACGAGCAGTACTTC
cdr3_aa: CASSLDTSTYEQYF